The 3 T cell receptor beta chains listed next were all sequenced from one sample in a study of blood T cell repertoires in COVID-19. Clones were read by immunoSEQ multiplex PCR, and TCRdb kept only the in-frame ones, dropping some. The table has more than 95,000 clones, approximately 74% seen once. Sequencing used peripheral blood. These receptors were obtained from a man older than 75 with COVID-19, enrolled during active disease.

The chain couples TRBV7-9 to TRBJ2-3; D is ambiguous. The CDR3 is 13 residues long. The germline gives CDR1 SEHNR, CDR2 FQNEAQ (reference sequence). Trimming shortened V by 5 bases and J by 5 bases, and 11 bases separated the two germline ends. The CDR3 DNA follows: TGTGCCAGCAGCCTTCAAGGCGGAGATACGCAGTATTTT. It translates to CASSLQGGDTQYF. Full variable domain (outside the CDR3, taken from reference TRBV7-9 and TRBJ2-3): DTGVSQNPRHKITKRGQNVTFRCDPISEHNRLYWYRQTLGQGPEFLTYFQNEAQLEKSRLLSDRFSAERPKGSFSTLEIQRTEQGDSAMYLCASSLQGGDTQYFGPGTRLTVL.

This clone was counted a single time. The CDR3 DNA sequence: TGTGCTAGTGGTGCCGGGACAGGGGTGCCTGAGGAGACCCAGTACTTC. Amino acid sequence: CASGAGTGVPEETQYF. The rearrangement links TRBV12-5 to TRBJ2-5; 10 nucleotides line up with TRBD1. Germline assignment: CDR1 LGHNT and CDR2 FRNRAP. V shed 5 bases, J shed 5 bases, and the junction held 11 bases outside the gene matches. CDR3 length equals 16 residues.

The rearrangement joins TRBV5-1 to TRBJ2-2; D perhaps matches TRBD2 (5 bases). This CDR3 comprises 15 residues. The ends were cut back, 4 bases at V and 4 bases at J, with 14 bases in the middle. The germline gives CDR1 SGHRS, CDR2 YFSETQ. The CDR3 nucleotides read TGCGCCAGCAGCCCTTTAGAGGGTGGCACCGGGGAGCTGTTTTTT. Its protein product is CASSPLEGGTGELFF.